This T cell receptor (beta chain) came from a study of cytomegalovirus exposure and HLA in healthy donors. Study summary: There were some 120 million unique TCR beta sequences, drawn from about 180 million T cells, in an earlier analysis. General study results and limits: Later analysis showed most CMV-associated TCR beta chains appearing HLA-restricted.

The PCR ran on 60 Vbeta and 13 Jbeta primers. TCRdb keeps only in-frame clones here, not all; method: immunoSEQ multiplex PCR. Here the sample spans 150,000 to 200,000 clones, 76% being singletons. Germline V gene data show CDR1 as SGHAT and CDR2 as FQNNGV. The CDR3 consists of 15 residues. Trimming took off 1 base at V and 0 bases at J, with 10 bases between the two ends. As regards this clone: As yet, its antigen is unknown.

The TCR comes from a male donor in good health and CMV-seronegative. Sequencing was done on a sample of PBMCs. This chain joins TRBV11-2 and TRBJ2-7; D remains ambiguous. The DNA of the CDR3 is TGTGCCAGCAGCTTAGTGCAGGCTAACTCCTACGAGCAGTACTTC. Its translation: CASSLVQANSYEQYF.